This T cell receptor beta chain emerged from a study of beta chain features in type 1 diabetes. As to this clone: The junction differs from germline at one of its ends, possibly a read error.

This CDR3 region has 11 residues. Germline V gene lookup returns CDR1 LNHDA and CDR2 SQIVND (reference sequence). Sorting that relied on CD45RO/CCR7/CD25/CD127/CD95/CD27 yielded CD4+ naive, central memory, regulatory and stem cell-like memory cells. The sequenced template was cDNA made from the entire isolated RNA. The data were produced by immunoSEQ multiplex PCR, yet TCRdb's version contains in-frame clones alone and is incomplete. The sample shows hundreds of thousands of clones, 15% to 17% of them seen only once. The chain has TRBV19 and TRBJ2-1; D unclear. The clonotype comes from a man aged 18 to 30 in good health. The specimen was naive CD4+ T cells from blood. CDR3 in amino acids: CASLGGEIEIF. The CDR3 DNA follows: TGTGCCAGTTTGGGTGGCGAGATCGAGATCTTC.